Listed here is a single TCR beta chain. Its specificity is unknown. The data were obtained in a study of Graves' ophthalmopathy and Graves' hyperthyroidism. Findings and limits, study-wide: Most clonotypes expanded in thyroid above 0.001 frequency were present in blood too. At 70.59% sensitivity and approximately 72% specificity, the model predicted progression of the ophthalmopathy.

The germline V gene encodes CDR1 ENHRY and CDR2 SYGVKD. The CDR3 extends over 15 amino acids. The ends lost 2 bases at V and 1 base at J; junction bases unmatched: 4. The sequenced template was RNA, covering the TCR beta CDR3 region. HTBI-primed first-round RT-PCR preceded second-round multiplex PCR. TCRdb processed the multiplex PCR reads anew with MiXCR; each CDR3 protein has one entry. The sample lists a few hundred thousand distinct CDR3 sequences, approximately 17% seen once, with approximately 2.4% in the top ten. Stable hyperthyroidism denotes an absence of ophthalmopathy throughout 18 months of follow-up.

The genes are TRBV10-3 and TRBJ1-1, with 7 nucleotides matching TRBD1. Specimen: peripheral blood. The sequence was collected from an adult woman with stable Graves' hyperthyroidism. CDR3 in DNA: TGTGCCATCAGTGAGCCGACAGGGCGGAACACTGAAGCTTTCTTT. This sequence encodes CAISEPTGRNTEAFF.